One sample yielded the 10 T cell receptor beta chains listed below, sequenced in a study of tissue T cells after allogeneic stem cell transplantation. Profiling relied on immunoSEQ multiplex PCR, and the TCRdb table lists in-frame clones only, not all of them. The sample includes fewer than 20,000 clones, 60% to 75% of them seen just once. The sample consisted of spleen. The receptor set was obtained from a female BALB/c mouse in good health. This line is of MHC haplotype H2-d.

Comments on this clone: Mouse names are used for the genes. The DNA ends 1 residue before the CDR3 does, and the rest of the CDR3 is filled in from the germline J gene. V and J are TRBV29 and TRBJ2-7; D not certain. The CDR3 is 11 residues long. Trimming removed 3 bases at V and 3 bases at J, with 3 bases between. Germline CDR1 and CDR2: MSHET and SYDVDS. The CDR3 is CASSFHYEQYF. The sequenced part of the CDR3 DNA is TGTGCTAGCAGTTTTCACTATGAACAGTAC.

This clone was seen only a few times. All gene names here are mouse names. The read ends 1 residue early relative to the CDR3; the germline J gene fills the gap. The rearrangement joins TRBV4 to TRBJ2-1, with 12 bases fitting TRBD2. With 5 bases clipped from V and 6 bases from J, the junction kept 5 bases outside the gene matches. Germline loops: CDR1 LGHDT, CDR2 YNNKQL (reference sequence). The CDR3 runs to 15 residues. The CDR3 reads CASSIRLGGLAEQFF. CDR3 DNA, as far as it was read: TGTGCCAGCAGCATCCGACTGGGGGGGCTTGCTGAGCAGTTC.

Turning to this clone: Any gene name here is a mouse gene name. CDR3 sequence reads: CASGEGWTSQNTLYF. CDR3 bases read: TGTGCCAGCGGTGAAGGGTGGACTAGTCAAAACACCTTGTAC. The chain carries TRBV13-2 and TRBJ2-4, with D maybe TRBD2 (5 bases). The read gets to within 1 residue of the CDR3 end, and the germline J gene fills in the rest. The CDR3 runs 15 residues. In germline, CDR1 is NNHNN, CDR2 SYGAGS (reference sequence). V was trimmed by 2 bases and J by 0 bases, leaving 10 bases between them.

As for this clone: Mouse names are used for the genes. The CDR3 bases that were read are TGTGGTGCTAGGGATCAGGGAGGCAACGAAAGATTATTT. This encodes CGARDQGGNERLF. The full CDR3 protein is CGARDQGGNERLFF. The rearrangement uses TRBV20 and TRBJ1-4, with D tentatively TRBD1 (5 bases). Sequencing ends 1 residue short of the CDR3 end; the germline J gene provides the rest. V gave up 0 bases and J gave up 4 bases, with 9 bases separating them. The CDR3 is made up of 14 amino acids. Germline assignment: CDR1 GFQATS and CDR2 STVNSAI. The whole variable domain, remainder taken from reference TRBV20 and TRBJ1-4, is GALVYQYPRRTICKSGTSMRMECQAVGFQATSVAWYRQSPQKTFELIALSTVNSAIKYEQNFTQEKFPISHPNLSFSSMTVLNAYLEDRGLYLCGARDQGGNERLFFGHGTKLSVL.

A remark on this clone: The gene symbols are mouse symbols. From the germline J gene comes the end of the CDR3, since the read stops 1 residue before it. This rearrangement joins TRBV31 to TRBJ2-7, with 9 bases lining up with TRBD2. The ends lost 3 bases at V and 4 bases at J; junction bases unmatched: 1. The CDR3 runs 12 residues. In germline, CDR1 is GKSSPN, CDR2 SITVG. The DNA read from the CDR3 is TGTGCCTGGAGACTGGGGGGTTATGAACAGTAC. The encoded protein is CAWRLGGYEQY. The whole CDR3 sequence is CAWRLGGYEQYF. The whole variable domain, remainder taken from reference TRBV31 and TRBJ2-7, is AQTIHQWPVAEIKAVGSPLSLGCTIKGKSSPNLYWYWQATGGTLQQLFYSITVGQVESVVQLNLSASRPKDDQFILSTEKLLLSHSGFYLCAWRLGGYEQYFGPGTRLTVL.

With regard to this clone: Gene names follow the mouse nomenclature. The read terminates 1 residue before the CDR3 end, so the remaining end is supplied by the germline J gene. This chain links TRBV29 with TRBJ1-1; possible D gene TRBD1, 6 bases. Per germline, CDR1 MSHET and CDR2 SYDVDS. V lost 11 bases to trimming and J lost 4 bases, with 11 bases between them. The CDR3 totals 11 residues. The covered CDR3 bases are TGTGCTGGGGGGCGCGGCACAGAAGTCTTC. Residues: CAGGRGTEVF. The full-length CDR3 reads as CAGGRGTEVFF.

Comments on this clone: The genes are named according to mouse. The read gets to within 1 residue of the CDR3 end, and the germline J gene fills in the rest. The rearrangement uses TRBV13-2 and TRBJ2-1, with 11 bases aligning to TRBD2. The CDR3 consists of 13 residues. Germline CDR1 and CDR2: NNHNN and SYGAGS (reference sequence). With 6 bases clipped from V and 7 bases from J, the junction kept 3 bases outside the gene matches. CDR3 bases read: TGTGCCAGCGCCCGGGACTGGGGGGCTGAGCAGTTC. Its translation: CASARDWGAEQF. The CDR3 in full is CASARDWGAEQFF.

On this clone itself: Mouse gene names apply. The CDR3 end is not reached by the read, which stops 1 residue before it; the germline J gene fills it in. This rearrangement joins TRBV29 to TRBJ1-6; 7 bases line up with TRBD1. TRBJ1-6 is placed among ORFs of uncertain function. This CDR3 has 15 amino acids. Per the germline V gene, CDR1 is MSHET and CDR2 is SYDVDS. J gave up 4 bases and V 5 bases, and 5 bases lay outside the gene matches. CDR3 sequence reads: CASSPTGIYNSPLYF. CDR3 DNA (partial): TGTGCTAGCAGTCCGACAGGGATTTATAATTCGCCCCTCTAC.

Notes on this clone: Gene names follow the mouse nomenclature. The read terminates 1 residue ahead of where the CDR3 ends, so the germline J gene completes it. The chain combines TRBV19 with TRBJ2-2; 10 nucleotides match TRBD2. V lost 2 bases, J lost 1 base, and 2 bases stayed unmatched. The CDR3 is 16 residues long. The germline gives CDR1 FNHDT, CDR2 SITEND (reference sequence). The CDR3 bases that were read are TGTGCCAGCAGTATCTGGACTGGGGGAAACACCGGGCAGCTCTAC. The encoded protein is CASSIWTGGNTGQLY. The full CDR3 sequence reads CASSIWTGGNTGQLYF.

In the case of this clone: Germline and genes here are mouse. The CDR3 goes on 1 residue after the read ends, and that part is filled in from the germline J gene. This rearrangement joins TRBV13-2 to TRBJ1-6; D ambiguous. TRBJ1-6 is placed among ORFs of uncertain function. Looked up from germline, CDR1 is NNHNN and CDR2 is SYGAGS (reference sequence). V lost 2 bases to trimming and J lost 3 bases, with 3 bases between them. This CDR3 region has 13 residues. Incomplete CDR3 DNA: TGTGCCAGCGGTGAACACTATAATTCGCCCCTCTAC. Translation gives CASGEHYNSPLY. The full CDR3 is CASGEHYNSPLYF.